This is a list of T cell receptor beta chains from one sample in a study of blood T cell repertoires in COVID-19. The data were produced by immunoSEQ multiplex PCR, yet TCRdb's version contains in-frame clones alone and is incomplete. The sample includes under 350,000 clones, 85% to 90% of them seen just once. The sequencing sample was made of PBMCs or T cells enriched from blood (not recorded which). These receptors were collected from a man aged 25 to 40 who had recovered from COVID-19. Both conserved end residues are part of each CDR3. A D gene is named only where the DNA matches it firmly. The size entry is marked missing in some rows and otherwise reads once, few, many or a size class.

D gene: .
J gene: TRBJ1-6
clone size: .
V gene: TRBV19
CDR3 protein: CASSIDHQGINSPLHF
CDR3 DNA: TGTGCCAGTAGTATAGATCACCAGGGTATAAATTCACCCCTCCACTTT

D gene: TRBD2
J gene: TRBJ2-2
clone size: .
V gene: TRBV5-4
CDR3 protein: CASSPRPSGNTGELFF
CDR3 DNA: TGTGCCAGCAGCCCACGGCCTAGCGGCAACACCGGGGAGCTGTTTTTT

D gene: .
J gene: TRBJ1-2
clone size: .
V gene: TRBV7-9
CDR3 protein: CASSQVGSKANYGYTF
CDR3 DNA: TGTGCCAGCAGCCAGGTGGGGAGCAAAGCTAACTATGGCTACACCTTC

D gene: .
J gene: TRBJ1-2
clone size: .
V gene: TRBV6-1
CDR3 protein: CASSEAGYLDSGSGYTF
CDR3 DNA: TGTGCCAGCAGTGAAGCGGGTTACCTTGACTCGGGGTCTGGCTACACCTTC

D gene: TRBD1
J gene: TRBJ1-4
clone size: .
V gene: TRBV11-2
CDR3 protein: CASSFRGTGVEKLFF
CDR3 DNA: TGTGCCAGCAGCTTTCGAGGGACAGGGGTTGAAAAACTGTTTTTT

D gene: TRBD2
J gene: TRBJ2-7
clone size: .
V gene: TRBV7-2
CDR3 protein: CASSSTSGYSSYEQYF
CDR3 DNA: TGTGCCAGCAGCTCGACTAGCGGGTACAGCTCCTACGAGCAGTACTTC

D gene: .
J gene: TRBJ1-1
clone size: few
V gene: TRBV15
CDR3 protein: CATSLPAQGNTEAFF
CDR3 DNA: TGTGCCACCAGCCTCCCCGCGCAGGGGAACACTGAAGCTTTCTTT

D gene: TRBD2
J gene: TRBJ2-7
clone size: .
V gene: TRBV18
CDR3 protein: CASSPQGGGASYEQYF
CDR3 DNA: TGTGCCAGCTCACCTCAGGGCGGGGGGGCTTCCTACGAGCAGTACTTC

D gene: .
J gene: TRBJ2-5
clone size: .
V gene: TRBV5-4
CDR3 protein: CASSLGVQGSETQYF
CDR3 DNA: TGTGCCAGCAGCTTGGGCGTCCAGGGGTCGGAGACCCAGTACTTC

D gene: .
J gene: TRBJ2-3
clone size: once
V gene: TRBV6-6
CDR3 protein: CACGDSRSTDTQYF
CDR3 DNA: TGTGCCTGCGGGGACAGCCGAAGCACAGATACGCAGTATTTT

D gene: TRBD1
J gene: TRBJ2-1
clone size: .
V gene: TRBV29-1
CDR3 protein: CSAWTGRYNEQFF
CDR3 DNA: TGCAGCGCCTGGACAGGGAGGTACAATGAGCAGTTCTTC

D gene: TRBD2
J gene: TRBJ2-6
clone size: .
V gene: TRBV2
CDR3 protein: CASSDTSGRASPGANVLTF
CDR3 DNA: TGTGCCAGCAGTGATACTAGCGGGAGGGCCTCACCTGGGGCCAACGTCCTGACTTTC

D gene: TRBD1
J gene: TRBJ1-5
clone size: .
V gene: TRBV7-9
CDR3 protein: CASSLRNRGFQPQHF
CDR3 DNA: TGTGCCAGCAGCTTAAGGAACAGGGGGTTTCAGCCCCAGCATTTT

D gene: .
J gene: TRBJ1-6
clone size: .
V gene: TRBV6-5
CDR3 protein: CASSYEQTYNSPLHF
CDR3 DNA: TGTGCCAGCAGTTACGAACAGACATATAATTCACCCCTCCACTTT

D gene: .
J gene: TRBJ1-1
clone size: .
V gene: TRBV19
CDR3 protein: CASSISPGALDTEAFF
CDR3 DNA: TGTGCCAGTAGTATCTCTCCAGGTGCCCTCGACACTGAAGCTTTCTTT

D gene: .
J gene: TRBJ1-1
clone size: .
V gene: TRBV19
CDR3 protein: CASSPTLNTEAFF
CDR3 DNA: TGTGCCAGTAGTCCGACACTTAACACTGAAGCTTTCTTT

D gene: .
J gene: TRBJ1-5
clone size: .
V gene: TRBV4-1
CDR3 protein: CASSLGTNSNQPQHF
CDR3 DNA: TGCGCCAGCAGCCTTGGGACAAATAGCAATCAGCCCCAGCATTTT

D gene: .
J gene: TRBJ1-2
clone size: .
V gene: TRBV10-1
CDR3 protein: CATYSTGGYGYTF
CDR3 DNA: TGCGCCACCTATTCGACAGGTGGCTATGGCTACACCTTC

D gene: TRBD1
J gene: TRBJ1-1
clone size: .
V gene: TRBV3-1/TRBV3-2
CDR3 protein: CASSPNRGEAFF
CDR3 DNA: TGTGCCAGCAGCCCGAACAGGGGTGAGGCTTTCTTT

D gene: TRBD1
J gene: TRBJ1-4
clone size: .
V gene: TRBV25-1
CDR3 protein: CASSGQGDTNEKLFF
CDR3 DNA: TGTGCCAGCAGTGGACAGGGCGACACTAATGAAAAACTGTTTTTT

D gene: .
J gene: TRBJ2-6
clone size: few
V gene: TRBV10-2
CDR3 protein: CASSGRGAGANVLTF
CDR3 DNA: TGCGCCAGCAGTGGACGGGGAGCTGGGGCCAACGTCCTGACTTTC

D gene: .
J gene: TRBJ1-3
clone size: .
V gene: TRBV7-9
CDR3 protein: CASSLEQLPLVLYF
CDR3 DNA: TGTGCCAGCAGCTTAGAACAGCTACCTTTAGTACTATATTTT

D gene: TRBD1
J gene: TRBJ2-7
clone size: few
V gene: TRBV27
CDR3 protein: CASSWDRSSYEQYF
CDR3 DNA: TGTGCCAGCAGTTGGGACAGAAGCTCCTACGAGCAGTACTTC

D gene: .
J gene: TRBJ2-1
clone size: .
V gene: TRBV6-5
CDR3 protein: CASLVSASSYNEQFF
CDR3 DNA: TGTGCCAGCTTAGTCAGTGCTAGCTCCTACAATGAGCAGTTCTTC

D gene: TRBD2
J gene: TRBJ2-5
clone size: .
V gene: TRBV24-1
CDR3 protein: CATSGLAGGEETQYF
CDR3 DNA: TGTGCCACCAGTGGACTTGCGGGGGGGGAAGAGACCCAGTACTTC

D gene: .
J gene: TRBJ1-1
clone size: .
V gene: TRBV19
CDR3 protein: CASLLTGRTEAFF
CDR3 DNA: TGTGCCTCCCTTTTAACAGGGCGGACTGAAGCTTTCTTT

D gene: TRBD1
J gene: TRBJ1-1
clone size: .
V gene: TRBV11-2
CDR3 protein: CASTTDRGNTEAFF
CDR3 DNA: TGTGCCAGCACTACGGACAGGGGGAACACTGAAGCTTTCTTT

D gene: TRBD2
J gene: TRBJ2-2
clone size: .
V gene: TRBV29-1
CDR3 protein: CSVELAVYTGELFF
CDR3 DNA: TGCAGCGTGGAACTAGCGGTGTACACCGGGGAGCTGTTTTTT

D gene: TRBD1
J gene: TRBJ2-7
clone size: .
V gene: TRBV7-9
CDR3 protein: CASSLRSGQGVGSYEQYF
CDR3 DNA: TGTGCCAGCAGCCTAAGATCGGGACAGGGGGTTGGGTCCTACGAGCAGTACTTC

D gene: TRBD1
J gene: TRBJ2-6
clone size: .
V gene: TRBV19
CDR3 protein: CASSLGTGWVNVLTF
CDR3 DNA: TGTGCCAGTAGTCTAGGGACAGGGTGGGTCAACGTCCTGACTTTC

D gene: TRBD1
J gene: TRBJ2-3
clone size: .
V gene: TRBV5-1
CDR3 protein: CASSWGQGASTDTQYF
CDR3 DNA: TGCGCCAGCAGCTGGGGACAGGGGGCTAGCACAGATACGCAGTATTTT

D gene: TRBD1
J gene: TRBJ1-2
clone size: .
V gene: TRBV7-8
CDR3 protein: CASSPGRQGYLENYGYTF
CDR3 DNA: TGTGCCAGCAGCCCGGGGAGACAGGGATACCTAGAAAACTATGGCTACACCTTC

D gene: TRBD2
J gene: TRBJ2-7
clone size: .
V gene: TRBV6-5
CDR3 protein: CASRERGYRLDEQYF
CDR3 DNA: TGTGCCAGCAGAGAGCGGGGTTATCGCTTGGACGAGCAGTACTTC

D gene: TRBD1
J gene: TRBJ2-7
clone size: .
V gene: TRBV5-1
CDR3 protein: CASRPRTGGGYEQYF
CDR3 DNA: TGCGCCAGCAGGCCCCGGACAGGGGGTGGGTACGAGCAGTACTTC

D gene: TRBD1
J gene: TRBJ1-2
clone size: .
V gene: TRBV7-9
CDR3 protein: CASSLRPRRRGLKGYTF
CDR3 DNA: TGTGCCAGCAGCTTACGGCCCCGGCGCAGGGGGCTAAAAGGCTACACCTTC

D gene: .
J gene: TRBJ2-2
clone size: .
V gene: TRBV7-9
CDR3 protein: CASSLGRVETGELFF
CDR3 DNA: TGTGCCAGCAGCTTAGGCAGGGTGGAGACCGGGGAGCTGTTTTTT

D gene: .
J gene: TRBJ2-3
clone size: .
V gene: TRBV5-1
CDR3 protein: CASSLGTETDTQYF
CDR3 DNA: TGCGCCAGCAGCTTGGGGACAGAAACAGATACGCAGTATTTT

D gene: TRBD1
J gene: TRBJ2-7
clone size: .
V gene: TRBV5-1
CDR3 protein: CASSPQGALSSYEQYF
CDR3 DNA: TGCGCCAGCAGCCCACAGGGGGCCCTGAGCTCCTACGAGCAGTACTTC

D gene: .
J gene: TRBJ2-7
clone size: .
V gene: TRBV4-1
CDR3 protein: CASSHRQGNEQYF
CDR3 DNA: TGCGCCAGCAGCCACAGGCAGGGGAACGAGCAGTACTTC

D gene: .
J gene: TRBJ1-2
clone size: .
V gene: TRBV7-9
CDR3 protein: CASSSHSENYGYTF
CDR3 DNA: TGTGCCAGCAGCTCCCACAGTGAGAACTATGGCTACACCTTC

D gene: .
J gene: TRBJ1-6
clone size: .
V gene: TRBV2
CDR3 protein: CASSGPGGNSPLHF
CDR3 DNA: TGTGCCAGCAGCGGCCCGGGGGGAAATTCACCCCTCCACTTT

D gene: .
J gene: TRBJ1-1
clone size: .
V gene: TRBV24-1
CDR3 protein: CATSAGGEGEAFF
CDR3 DNA: TGTGCCACCAGTGCGGGGGGCGAGGGTGAAGCTTTCTTT

D gene: TRBD1
J gene: TRBJ1-2
clone size: .
V gene: TRBV5-1
CDR3 protein: CASSVDRAWGYTF
CDR3 DNA: TGCGCCAGCAGCGTCGACAGGGCCTGGGGCTACACCTTC

D gene: TRBD1
J gene: TRBJ2-7
clone size: .
V gene: TRBV30
CDR3 protein: CAWTPGQGRFYEQYF
CDR3 DNA: TGTGCCTGGACCCCGGGACAGGGCCGATTCTACGAGCAGTACTTC

D gene: TRBD1
J gene: TRBJ1-1
clone size: once
V gene: TRBV18
CDR3 protein: CASSGGQGHTEAFF
CDR3 DNA: TGTGCCAGCTCAGGGGGACAGGGACACACTGAAGCTTTCTTT

D gene: .
J gene: TRBJ2-1
clone size: .
V gene: TRBV3-1/TRBV3-2
CDR3 protein: CASSDDRSSYNEQFF
CDR3 DNA: TGTGCCAGCAGCGACGACAGGAGCTCCTACAATGAGCAGTTCTTC

D gene: TRBD1
J gene: TRBJ1-1
clone size: few
V gene: TRBV4-1
CDR3 protein: CASSQEGAGQVTDTEAFF
CDR3 DNA: TGCGCCAGCAGCCAAGAGGGGGCGGGACAGGTGACTGACACTGAAGCTTTCTTT

D gene: .
J gene: TRBJ2-1
clone size: .
V gene: TRBV3-1/TRBV3-2
CDR3 protein: CASSQDLHGSWSNEQFF
CDR3 DNA: TGTGCCAGCAGCCAAGATCTGCACGGGAGTTGGTCCAATGAGCAGTTCTTC

D gene: TRBD2
J gene: TRBJ2-5
clone size: .
V gene: TRBV5-1
CDR3 protein: CASSLAGGYQETQYF
CDR3 DNA: TGCGCCAGCAGCTTGGCCGGGGGGTACCAAGAGACCCAGTACTTC

D gene: TRBD1
J gene: TRBJ1-5
clone size: once
V gene: TRBV19
CDR3 protein: CASSIGTGINQPQHF
CDR3 DNA: TGTGCCAGTAGTATCGGGACAGGGATTAATCAGCCCCAGCATTTT